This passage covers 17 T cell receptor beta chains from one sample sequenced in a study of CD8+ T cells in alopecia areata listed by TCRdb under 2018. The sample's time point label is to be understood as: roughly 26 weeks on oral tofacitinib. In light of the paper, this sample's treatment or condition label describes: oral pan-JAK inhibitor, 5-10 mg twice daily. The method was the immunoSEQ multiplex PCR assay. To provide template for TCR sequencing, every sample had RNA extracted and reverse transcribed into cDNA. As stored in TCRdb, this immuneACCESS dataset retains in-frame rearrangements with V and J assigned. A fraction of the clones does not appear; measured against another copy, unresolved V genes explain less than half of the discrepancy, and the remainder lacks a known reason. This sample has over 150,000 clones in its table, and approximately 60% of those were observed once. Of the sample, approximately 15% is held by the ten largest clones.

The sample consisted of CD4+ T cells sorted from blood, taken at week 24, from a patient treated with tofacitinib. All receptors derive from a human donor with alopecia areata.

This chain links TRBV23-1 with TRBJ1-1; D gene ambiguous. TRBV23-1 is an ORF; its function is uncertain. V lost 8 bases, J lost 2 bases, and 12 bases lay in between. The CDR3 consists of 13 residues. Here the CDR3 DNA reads TGCGCCAGCGCAAACGACGGTAACACTGAAGCTTTCTTT. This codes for CASANDGNTEAFF.

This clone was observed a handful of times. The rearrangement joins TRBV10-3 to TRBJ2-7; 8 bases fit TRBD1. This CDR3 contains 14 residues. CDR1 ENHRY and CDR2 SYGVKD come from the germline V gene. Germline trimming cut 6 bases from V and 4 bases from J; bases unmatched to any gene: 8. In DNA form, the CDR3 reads TGTGCCATCAGCCCGGGACAGGCAGCTTACGAGCAGTACTTC. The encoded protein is CAISPGQAAYEQYF.

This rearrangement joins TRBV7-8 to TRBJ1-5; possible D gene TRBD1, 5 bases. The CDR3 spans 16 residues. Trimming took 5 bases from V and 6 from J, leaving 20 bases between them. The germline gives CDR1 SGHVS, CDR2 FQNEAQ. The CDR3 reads CASSPRPAGQGQPQHF. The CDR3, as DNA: TGTGCCAGCAGCCCCCGACCGGCAGGGCAAGGTCAGCCCCAGCATTTT.

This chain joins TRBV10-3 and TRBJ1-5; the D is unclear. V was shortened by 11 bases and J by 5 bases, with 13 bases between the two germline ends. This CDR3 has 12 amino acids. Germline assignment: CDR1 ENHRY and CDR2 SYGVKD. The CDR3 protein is CASRTPDQPQHF. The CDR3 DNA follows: TGTGCCTCCCGGACCCCCGATCAGCCCCAGCATTTT.

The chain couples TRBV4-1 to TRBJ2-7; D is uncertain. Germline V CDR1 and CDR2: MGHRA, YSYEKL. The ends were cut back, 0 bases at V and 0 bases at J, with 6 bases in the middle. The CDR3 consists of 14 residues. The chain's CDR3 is CASSQDWSSYEQYF. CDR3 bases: TGCGCCAGCAGCCAAGATTGGAGCTCCTACGAGCAGTACTTC.

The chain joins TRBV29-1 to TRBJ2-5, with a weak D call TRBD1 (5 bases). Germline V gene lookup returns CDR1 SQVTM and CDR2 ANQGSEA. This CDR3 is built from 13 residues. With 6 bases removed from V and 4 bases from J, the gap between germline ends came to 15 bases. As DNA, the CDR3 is TGCAGCGTGGAACCCAGGGCCGTAGAGACCCAGTACTTC. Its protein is CSVEPRAVETQYF.

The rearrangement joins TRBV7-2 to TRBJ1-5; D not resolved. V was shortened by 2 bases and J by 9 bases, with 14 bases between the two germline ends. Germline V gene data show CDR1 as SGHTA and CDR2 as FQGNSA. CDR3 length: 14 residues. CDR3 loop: CASSLKSLGWPQHF. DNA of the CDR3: TGTGCCAGCAGCTTAAAGTCTCTAGGATGGCCCCAGCATTTT.

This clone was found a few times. CDR3 in DNA: TGTGCCAGCATTTGTCGCCTAGCGGGGGGAAAGTCATACAATGAGCAGTTCTTC. Translation gives CASICRLAGGKSYNEQFF. The V and J genes are TRBV25-1 and TRBJ2-1; 11 nucleotides agree with TRBD2. Germline lookup yields CDR1 MGHDK and CDR2 SYGVNS. The CDR3 runs 18 residues. V dropped 7 bases and J dropped 4; count of bases not matched to a gene: 15.

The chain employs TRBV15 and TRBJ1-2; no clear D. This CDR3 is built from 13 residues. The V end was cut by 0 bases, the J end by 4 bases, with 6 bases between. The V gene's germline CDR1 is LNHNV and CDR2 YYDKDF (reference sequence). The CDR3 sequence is CATSRDQVYGYTF. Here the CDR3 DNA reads TGTGCCACCAGCAGAGATCAAGTCTATGGCTACACCTTC.

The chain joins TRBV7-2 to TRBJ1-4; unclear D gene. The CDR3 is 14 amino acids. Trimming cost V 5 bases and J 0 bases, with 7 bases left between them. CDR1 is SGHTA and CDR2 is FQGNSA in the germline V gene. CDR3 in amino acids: CASSLYATNEKLFF. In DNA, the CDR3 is TGTGCCAGCAGCCTCTACGCAACTAATGAAAAACTGTTTTTT.

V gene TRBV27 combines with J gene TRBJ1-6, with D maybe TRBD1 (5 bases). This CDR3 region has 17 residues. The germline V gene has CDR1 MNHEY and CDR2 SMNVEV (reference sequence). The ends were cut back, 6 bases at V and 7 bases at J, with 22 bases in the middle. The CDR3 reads CASSPLLIPGWNSPLHF. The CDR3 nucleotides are TGTGCCAGCAGCCCACTTCTAATCCCAGGGTGGAATTCACCCCTCCACTTT.

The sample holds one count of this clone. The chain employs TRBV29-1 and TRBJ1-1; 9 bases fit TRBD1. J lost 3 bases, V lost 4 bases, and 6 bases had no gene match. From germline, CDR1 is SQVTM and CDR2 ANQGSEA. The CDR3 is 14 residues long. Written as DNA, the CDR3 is TGCAGCGTTGGACAGGGGGGATACGACACTGAAGCTTTCTTT. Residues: CSVGQGGYDTEAFF.

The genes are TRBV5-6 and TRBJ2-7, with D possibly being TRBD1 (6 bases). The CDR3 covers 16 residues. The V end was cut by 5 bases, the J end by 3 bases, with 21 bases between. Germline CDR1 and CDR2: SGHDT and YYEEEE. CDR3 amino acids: CASSQWGTRHYYEQYF. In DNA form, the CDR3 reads TGTGCCAGCAGTCAATGGGGGACACGCCATTACTACGAGCAGTACTTC.

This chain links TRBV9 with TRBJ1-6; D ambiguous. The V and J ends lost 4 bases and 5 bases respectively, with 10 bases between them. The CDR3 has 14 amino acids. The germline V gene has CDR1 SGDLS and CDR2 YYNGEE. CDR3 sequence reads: CASSRTGDNSPLHF. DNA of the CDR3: TGTGCCAGCAGCCGGACGGGCGATAATTCACCCCTCCACTTT.

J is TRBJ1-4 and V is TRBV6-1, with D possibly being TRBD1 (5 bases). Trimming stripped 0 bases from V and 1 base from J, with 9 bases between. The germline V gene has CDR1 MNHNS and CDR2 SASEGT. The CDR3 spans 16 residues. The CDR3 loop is CASSEARVRTNEKLFF. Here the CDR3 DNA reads TGTGCCAGCAGTGAAGCCAGGGTCCGAACTAATGAAAAACTGTTTTTT.

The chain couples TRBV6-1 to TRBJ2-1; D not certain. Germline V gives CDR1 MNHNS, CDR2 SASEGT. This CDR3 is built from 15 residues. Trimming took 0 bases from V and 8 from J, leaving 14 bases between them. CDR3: CASSEAPLPWDEQFF. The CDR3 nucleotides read TGTGCCAGCAGTGAAGCCCCTCTTCCATGGGATGAGCAGTTCTTC.

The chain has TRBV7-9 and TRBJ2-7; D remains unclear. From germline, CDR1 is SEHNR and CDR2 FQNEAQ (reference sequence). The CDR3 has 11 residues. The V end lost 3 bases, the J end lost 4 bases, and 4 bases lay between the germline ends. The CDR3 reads CASSFDYEQYF. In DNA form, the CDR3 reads TGTGCCAGCAGCTTCGATTACGAGCAGTACTTC.